The rows below give T cell receptor beta chains drawn from one sample of a study of blood T cell repertoires in COVID-19. Profiled with immunoSEQ multiplex PCR; TCRdb holds only in-frame clones, not every one. The table lists more than 65,000 clones, 87% of them singletons. The sequenced material came from peripheral blood. These receptors all stem from an elderly woman with active or convalescent COVID-19. The CDR3 runs from the conserved cysteine through the conserved F or W. The order of the fields is V gene, J gene, CDR3 protein.

V: TRBV28
J: TRBJ2-3
CDR3: CASSFHEGRTVQYF

V: TRBV9
J: TRBJ2-3
CDR3: CASSVWTGSTDTQYF

V: TRBV18
J: TRBJ2-1
CDR3: CASSPQNRGEQFF

V: TRBV4-3
J: TRBJ2-1
CDR3: CASSQDVRTSGSNEQFF

V: TRBV7-6
J: TRBJ2-7
CDR3: CASSLTSGSSLQYF

V: TRBV18
J: TRBJ2-4
CDR3: CASSPLAVAGIQYF

V: TRBV6-5
J: TRBJ1-2
CDR3: CASSAPDRGRGGYTF

V: TRBV7-2
J: TRBJ2-5
CDR3: CASSFGQMETQYF

V: TRBV9
J: TRBJ1-1
CDR3: CASSPRGQPNTEAFF

V: TRBV7-2
J: TRBJ1-1
CDR3: CASSFWRMGGTEAFF

V: TRBV19
J: TRBJ2-1
CDR3: CASSTGAGRTGRGEQFF

V: TRBV7-2
J: TRBJ1-5
CDR3: CASSFGRGQPQHF

V: TRBV6-2/TRBV6-3
J: TRBJ1-1
CDR3: CASSYLLGQGATETEAFF

V: TRBV30
J: TRBJ2-7
CDR3: CAWSAGDEQYF

V: TRBV28
J: TRBJ2-2
CDR3: CASSPSTSGLNTGELFF

V: TRBV4-3
J: TRBJ1-2
CDR3: CASSQAAGRNYGYTF

V: TRBV5-8
J: TRBJ1-5
CDR3: CASSLGQGNNQPQHF

V: TRBV3-1/TRBV3-2
J: TRBJ2-2
CDR3: CASRNRGANTGELFF

V: TRBV27
J: TRBJ2-7
CDR3: CASSDRGGEQYF

V: TRBV13
J: TRBJ1-2
CDR3: CASSFDRTNYGYTF

V: TRBV3-1/TRBV3-2
J: TRBJ2-1
CDR3: CASSLEGRGGEQFF

V: TRBV7-2
J: TRBJ2-6
CDR3: CASSLTGQANVLTF

V: TRBV6-6
J: TRBJ1-2
CDR3: CASSYLGQNYGYTF

V: TRBV5-1
J: TRBJ2-7
CDR3: CASSSRSGGSYEQYF

V: TRBV28
J: TRBJ1-4
CDR3: CASSLPGQGAREKLFF

V: TRBV12-5
J: TRBJ2-3
CDR3: CASGRGLATSTDTQYF

V: TRBV24-1
J: TRBJ2-3
CDR3: CATLGRGKQDTQYF

V: TRBV3-1/TRBV3-2
J: TRBJ2-3
CDR3: CASSQVRTGGPDTQYF

V: TRBV4-3
J: TRBJ2-3
CDR3: CASSLSYDYPTDTQYF

V: TRBV5-1
J: TRBJ1-6
CDR3: CASSSSTGVYSPLHF

V: TRBV30
J: TRBJ1-6
CDR3: CAWSKTGFNSPLHF

V: TRBV28
J: TRBJ1-5
CDR3: CASSSRGGSQPQHF

V: TRBV30
J: TRBJ1-6
CDR3: CAGRDLYSPLHF

V: TRBV7-9
J: TRBJ2-7
CDR3: CASSLGLAGVEQYF

V: TRBV7-8
J: TRBJ1-5
CDR3: CASSLYGQGDQGNQPQHF

V: TRBV7-9
J: TRBJ2-1
CDR3: CASSVKGTSEGNEQFF

V: TRBV9
J: TRBJ1-3
CDR3: CASSVVGATGNTIYF

V: TRBV30
J: TRBJ1-4
CDR3: CAWGARDRREKLFF

V: TRBV19
J: TRBJ2-7
CDR3: CASRRGGGPYEQYF

V: TRBV7-5
J: TRBJ1-2
CDR3: CARSRDRTNYGYTF

V: TRBV28
J: TRBJ1-1
CDR3: CASSDRQALMNTEAFF

V: TRBV20-1
J: TRBJ1-6
CDR3: CSASRGGYNSPLHF

V: TRBV12-5
J: TRBJ2-1
CDR3: CASGRGLAGGNEQFF

V: TRBV2
J: TRBJ1-1
CDR3: CASSSTGGNTEAFF

V: TRBV7-6
J: TRBJ2-7
CDR3: CASSLSVLRGGEQYF

V: TRBV2
J: TRBJ2-7
CDR3: CASSEFSGQGLGEQYF

V: TRBV28
J: TRBJ1-3
CDR3: CASSGGGRAGNTIYF

V: TRBV4-1
J: TRBJ2-7
CDR3: CASSQSSGTSYEQYF

V: TRBV6-2/TRBV6-3
J: TRBJ1-1
CDR3: CASSYRMAGQSEAFF

V: TRBV27
J: TRBJ2-5
CDR3: CASSLSGLTETQYF

V: TRBV9
J: TRBJ2-3
CDR3: CASSVGNVASGNLRDTQYF

V: TRBV6-5
J: TRBJ2-2
CDR3: CASRTGEANTGELFF

V: TRBV10-2
J: TRBJ1-5
CDR3: CASTTGLAQPQHF

V: TRBV6-2/TRBV6-3
J: TRBJ2-7
CDR3: CASSFGTYEQYF

V: TRBV19
J: TRBJ2-3
CDR3: CAVGRGLGSSTDTQYF

V: TRBV12-3/TRBV12-4
J: TRBJ1-5
CDR3: CASSEEPNQPQHF